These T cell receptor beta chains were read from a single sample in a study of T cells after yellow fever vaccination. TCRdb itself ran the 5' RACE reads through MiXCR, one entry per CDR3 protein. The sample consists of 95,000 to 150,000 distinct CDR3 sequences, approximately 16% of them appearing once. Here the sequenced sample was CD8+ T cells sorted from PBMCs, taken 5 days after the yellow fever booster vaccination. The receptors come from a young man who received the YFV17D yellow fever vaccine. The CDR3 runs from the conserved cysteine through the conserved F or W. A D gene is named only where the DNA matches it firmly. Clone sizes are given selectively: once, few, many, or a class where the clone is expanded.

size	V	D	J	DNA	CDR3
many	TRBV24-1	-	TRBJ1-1	TGTGCCAACACTCCTAATGAAGCTTTCTTT	CANTPNEAFF
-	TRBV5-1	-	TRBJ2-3	TGCGCCACCGAGGGGGAGGGGACAGATACGCAGTATTTT	CATEGEGTDTQYF
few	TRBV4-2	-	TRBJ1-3	TGTGCCAGCAGCCAGGACTCCGGGACATTTGGAAACACCATATATTTT	CASSQDSGTFGNTIYF
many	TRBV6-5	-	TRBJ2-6	TGTGCCAGCAGTTATGCGGGGGCCAACGTCCTGACTTTC	CASSYAGANVLTF
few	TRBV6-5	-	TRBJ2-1	TGTGCCAGCAGTCGACTAGGCGATGAGCAGTTCTTC	CASSRLGDEQFF
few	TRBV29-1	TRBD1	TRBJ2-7	TGCAGCGCATCCGCGGGACAGGGCCGCGAGCAGTACTTC	CSASAGQGREQYF
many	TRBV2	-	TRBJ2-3	TGTGCCAGCAGTGAAGTGCCAGGATGGGATACGCAGTATTTT	CASSEVPGWDTQYF
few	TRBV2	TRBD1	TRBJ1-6	TGTGCCAGCAGTCGGACAGGGGCTAATTCACCCCTCCACTTT	CASSRTGANSPLHF
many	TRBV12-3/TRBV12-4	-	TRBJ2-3	TGTGCCAGCAGTTTTGAGGGGAGCACAGATACGCAGTATTTT	CASSFEGSTDTQYF
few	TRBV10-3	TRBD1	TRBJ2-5	TGTGCCATCAGTGGGACAGGGGGCGGCGAGACCCAGTACTTC	CAISGTGGGETQYF
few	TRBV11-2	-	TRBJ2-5	TGTGCCAGCAGCTTCGACATAGCGGCACGAGAGACCCAGTACTTC	CASSFDIAARETQYF
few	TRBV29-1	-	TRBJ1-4	TGCAGCGTTGAGATCGGGGTTAATGAAAAACTGTTTTTT	CSVEIGVNEKLFF
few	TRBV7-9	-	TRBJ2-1	TGTGCCAGCAGCTTAGACCGGCGCGATGAGCAGTTCTTC	CASSLDRRDEQFF
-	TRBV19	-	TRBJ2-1	TGTGCCAGTAGTACCCCGGGACTTTTCAATGAGCAGTTCTTC	CASSTPGLFNEQFF
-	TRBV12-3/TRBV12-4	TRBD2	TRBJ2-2	TGTGCCAGCCGCCGGACTAGCGGTCCCGGGGAGCTGTTTTTT	CASRRTSGPGELFF
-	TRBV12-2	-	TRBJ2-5	TGTGCAAGTCGCTCCCACCTGGGAGCCGGGACAGCCCAAGAGACCCAGTACTTC	CASRSHLGAGTAQETQYF
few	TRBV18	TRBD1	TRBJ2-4	TGTGCCAGCTCGCCCGGGACAGGGAAAAACATTCAGTACTTC	CASSPGTGKNIQYF
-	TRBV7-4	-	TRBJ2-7	TGTGCCAGCAGCTTAAATATGCGGGGGCGAGGGGGCCCCTCGGGAATGTACTTC	CASSLNMRGRGGPSGMYF
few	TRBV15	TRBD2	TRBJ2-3	TGTGCCACCAGCAGAGAGTTCGGGTTACAAGCGGGACGCACAGATACGCAGTATTTT	CATSREFGLQAGRTDTQYF
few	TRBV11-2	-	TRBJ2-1	TGTGCCAGCAGCTTAGGGGCTCCGAATGAGCAGTTCTTC	CASSLGAPNEQFF
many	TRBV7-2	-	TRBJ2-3	TGTGCCAGCAGCGCCTTTAGCACAGATACGCAGTATTTT	CASSAFSTDTQYF
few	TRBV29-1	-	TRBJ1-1	TGCAGCGTTGACCCTGGCACCTCGAACACTGAAGCTTTCTTT	CSVDPGTSNTEAFF
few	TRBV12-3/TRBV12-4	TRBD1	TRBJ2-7	TGTGCCAGCAGTTTAAATGCTGTGGGACAGCTGTACGAGCAGTACTTC	CASSLNAVGQLYEQYF
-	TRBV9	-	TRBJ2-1	TGTGCCAGCAGCGAACGTAATTACGACAATGAGCAGTTCTTC	CASSERNYDNEQFF
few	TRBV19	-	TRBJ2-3	TGTGCCAGTAGTCCCTCGTTCGGGGATACGCAGTATTTT	CASSPSFGDTQYF
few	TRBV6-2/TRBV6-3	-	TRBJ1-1	TGTGCCAGCAGTTACGGACAGAACGAGGACACTGAAGCTTTCTTT	CASSYGQNEDTEAFF
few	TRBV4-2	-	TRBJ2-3	TGTGCCAGCAGCCAAGACCAGGTTATAACAGATACGCAGTATTTT	CASSQDQVITDTQYF
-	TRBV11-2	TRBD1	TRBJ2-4	TGTGCCAGCAGCTTAGTCAGGGGGCACGTCATTCAGTACTTC	CASSLVRGHVIQYF
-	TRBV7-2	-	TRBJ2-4	TGTGCCAGCAGCCCCCGACTTCCTGGGCTAGCCAAAAACATTCAGTACTTC	CASSPRLPGLAKNIQYF